This T cell receptor (beta chain) is drawn from a study of Ad26.COV2.S vaccination and SARS-CoV-2 variants. General study points: People who got the vaccine or the placebo had similar non-spike TCR breadth. Greater spike-specific TCR breadth was seen in vaccine recipients than in placebo recipients. Substantial response breadth was reportedly seen for spike-specific CD8+ and CD4+ T cells after vaccination.

V lost 5 bases, J lost 1 base, and 5 bases stayed unmatched. CDR1 is MNHEY and CDR2 is SMNVEV in the germline V gene (reference sequence). The CDR3 extends over 15 amino acids. Comment on this clone: What it binds is unknown.

As to treatment: about 20 received Ad26.COV2.S at low or high dose, single or two shots; 5 received placebo; per-sample allocation not given. Collection of the samples took place on day 63 after the first injection of vaccine or placebo. At a Boston site, the person donating was an adult of 18-55 years. Sequenced by immunoSEQ multiplex PCR; TCRdb stores in-frame clones only, minus some. The table records around 300,000 clones, around 89% of them present only once. The receptor's source is a person aged 18-60 years who received the Ad26.COV2.S COVID-19 vaccine or a placebo. V gene TRBV27 combines with J gene TRBJ2-7; 10 positions agree with TRBD2. This sample comprised peripheral blood, obtained in a trial of Ad26.COV2.S vaccine versus placebo. The DNA for the CDR3 is TGTGCCAGCAGTCTGACGGGACTAGCGTCCTACGAGCAGTACTTC. Protein sequence: CASSLTGLASYEQYF.